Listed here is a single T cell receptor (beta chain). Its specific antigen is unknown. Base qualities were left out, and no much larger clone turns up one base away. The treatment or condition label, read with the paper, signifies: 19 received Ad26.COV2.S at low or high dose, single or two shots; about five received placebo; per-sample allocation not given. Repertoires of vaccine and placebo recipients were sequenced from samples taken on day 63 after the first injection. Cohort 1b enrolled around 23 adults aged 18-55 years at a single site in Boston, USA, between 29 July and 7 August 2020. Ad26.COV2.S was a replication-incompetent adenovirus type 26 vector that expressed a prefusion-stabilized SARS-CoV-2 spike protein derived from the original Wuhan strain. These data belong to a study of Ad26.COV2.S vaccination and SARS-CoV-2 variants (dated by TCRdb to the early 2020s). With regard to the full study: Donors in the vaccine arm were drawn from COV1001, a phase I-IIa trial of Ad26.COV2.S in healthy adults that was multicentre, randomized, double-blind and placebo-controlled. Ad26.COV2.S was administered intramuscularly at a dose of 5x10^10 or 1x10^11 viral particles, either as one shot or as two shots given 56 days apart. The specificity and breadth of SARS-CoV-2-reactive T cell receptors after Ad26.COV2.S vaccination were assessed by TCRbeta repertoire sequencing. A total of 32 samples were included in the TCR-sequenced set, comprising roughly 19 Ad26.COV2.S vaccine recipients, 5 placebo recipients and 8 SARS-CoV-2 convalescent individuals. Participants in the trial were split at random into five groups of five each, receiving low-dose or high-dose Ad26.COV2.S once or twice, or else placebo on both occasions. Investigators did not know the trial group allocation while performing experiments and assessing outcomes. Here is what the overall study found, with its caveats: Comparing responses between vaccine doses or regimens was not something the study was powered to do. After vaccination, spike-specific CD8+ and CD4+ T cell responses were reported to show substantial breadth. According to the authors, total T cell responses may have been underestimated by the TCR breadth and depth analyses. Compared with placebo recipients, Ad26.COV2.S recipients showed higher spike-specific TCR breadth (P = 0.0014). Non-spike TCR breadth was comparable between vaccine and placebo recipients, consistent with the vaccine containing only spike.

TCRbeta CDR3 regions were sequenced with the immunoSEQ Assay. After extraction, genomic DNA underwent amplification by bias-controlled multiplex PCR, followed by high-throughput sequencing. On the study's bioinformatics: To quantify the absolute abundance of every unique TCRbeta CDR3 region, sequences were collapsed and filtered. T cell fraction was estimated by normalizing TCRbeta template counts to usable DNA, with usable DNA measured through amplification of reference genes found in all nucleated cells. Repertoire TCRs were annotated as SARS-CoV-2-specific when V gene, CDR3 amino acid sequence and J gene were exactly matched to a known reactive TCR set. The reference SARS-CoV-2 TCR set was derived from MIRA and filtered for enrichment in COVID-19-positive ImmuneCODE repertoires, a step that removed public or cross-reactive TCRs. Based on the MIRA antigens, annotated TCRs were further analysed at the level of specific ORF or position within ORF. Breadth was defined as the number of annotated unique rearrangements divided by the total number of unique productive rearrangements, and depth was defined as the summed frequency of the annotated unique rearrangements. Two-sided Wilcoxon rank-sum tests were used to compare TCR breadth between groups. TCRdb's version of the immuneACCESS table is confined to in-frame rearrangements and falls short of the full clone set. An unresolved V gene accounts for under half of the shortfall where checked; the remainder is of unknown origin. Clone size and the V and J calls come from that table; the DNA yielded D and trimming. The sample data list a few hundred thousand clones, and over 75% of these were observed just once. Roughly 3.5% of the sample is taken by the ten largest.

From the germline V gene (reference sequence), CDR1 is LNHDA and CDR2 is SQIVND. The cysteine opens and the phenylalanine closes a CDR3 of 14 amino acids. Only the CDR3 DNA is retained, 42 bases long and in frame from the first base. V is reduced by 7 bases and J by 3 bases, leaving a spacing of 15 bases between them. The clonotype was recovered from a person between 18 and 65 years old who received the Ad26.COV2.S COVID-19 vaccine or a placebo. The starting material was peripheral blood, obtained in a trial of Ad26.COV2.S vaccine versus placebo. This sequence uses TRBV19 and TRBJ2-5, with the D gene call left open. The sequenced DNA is TGTGCCAGTACCTCCCTTGGCAGTGAAGAGACCCAGTACTTC. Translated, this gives CASTSLGSEETQYF.